A single sample gave rise to the 25 T cell receptor beta chains below, sequenced in a study of early T cells in non-severe SARS-CoV-2 infection. Via MiXCR, TCRdb re-called the 5' RACE reads, giving one row per CDR3 protein. The table records about 59,000 distinct CDR3 sequences, 13% of them present only once. The sample was whole blood, taken at baseline. The source is an adult who was a healthcare worker with PCR-confirmed SARS-CoV-2 infection or an uninfected control (not recorded which).

This clonotype came up a few times. This rearrangement joins TRBV12-3 or TRBV12-4 to TRBJ1-1; TRBD1 agrees at 8 bases. This CDR3 contains 13 residues. V was clipped by 5 bases and J by 6 bases; unmatched bases: 5. The DNA of the CDR3 is TGTGCCAGCAGTCGGACAGGGAGGCCTGAAGCTTTCTTT. Translated: CASSRTGRPEAFF.

The chain joins TRBV7-9 to TRBJ2-7; 10 bases match TRBD1. From germline, CDR1 is SEHNR and CDR2 FQNEAQ (reference sequence). The junction had 6 bases not matched to a gene; V was cut back by 7 bases and J by 3 bases. This CDR3 contains 14 residues. This chain's CDR3 is CASTRDRGLYEQYF. The CDR3 DNA is TGTGCCAGCACCAGGGACAGGGGCCTCTACGAGCAGTACTTC.

Only a few counts were recorded for this clonotype. The chain combines TRBV29-1 with TRBJ2-1; D remains ambiguous. The V end was cut by 4 bases, the J end by 7 bases, with 11 bases between. This CDR3 has 12 amino acids. Germline CDR1 reads SQVTM; CDR2 reads ANQGSEA. CDR3 nucleotide sequence: TGCAGCGTTGGGGTCAATAGGAATGAGCAGTTCTTC. Translated: CSVGVNRNEQFF.

This clonotype was counted a few times. The chain couples TRBV7-9 to TRBJ2-5, with D perhaps TRBD2 (5 bases). Trimming left V 5 bases short and J 2 bases short, with 15 bases between. CDR1 SEHNR and CDR2 FQNEAQ come from the germline V gene (reference sequence). This CDR3 is 15 amino acids long. The CDR3 reads CASSPLFSGQETQYF. CDR3 sequence (DNA): TGTGCCAGCAGCCCACTATTTTCGGGGCAAGAGACCCAGTACTTC.

This clonotype was observed a handful of times. This chain joins TRBV11-2 and TRBJ2-2; 8 nucleotides line up with TRBD1. The V and J ends lost 1 base and 1 base, in that order; junction bases with no gene match: 2. This CDR3 is 16 amino acids long. Per the germline V gene, CDR1 is SGHAT and CDR2 is FQNNGV. The DNA for the CDR3 is TGTGCCAGCAGCTTAGTAGGGACAGGGAACACCGGGGAGCTGTTTTTT. Protein sequence: CASSLVGTGNTGELFF.

The DNA for the CDR3 is TGTGCCAGCTCACCTCGCAGAGGGACTAGCGGTCAAGGGGAGCAGTTCTTC. Translating it yields CASSPRRGTSGQGEQFF. The rearrangement joins TRBV18 to TRBJ2-1; TRBD2 matches at 11 bases. This CDR3 spans 17 amino acids. Trimming cost V 3 bases and J 10 bases; bases outside gene matches: 14. In germline, CDR1 is KGHSH, CDR2 LQKENI.

This clonotype was seen a handful of times. The germline gene is not matched at one end of the junction; a read error may be the cause. In DNA, the CDR3 is TGTGCTAGCAGCCTCCGTGCGGGTATTACCTACGAGCAGTACTTC. This sequence encodes CASSLRAGITYEQYF. The chain combines TRBV7-7 with TRBJ2-7; D may be TRBD2 (5 bases). The CDR3 contains 15 residues. Germline CDR1 is SSHAT and CDR2 is FNYEAQ (reference sequence).

This chain joins TRBV29-1 and TRBJ1-1; D gene uncertain. V gave up 4 bases and J gave up 1 base, with 10 bases separating them. CDR3 size: 13 residues. In germline, CDR1 is SQVTM, CDR2 ANQGSEA. The CDR3 loop reads CSVGKDSNTEAFF. CDR3 coding DNA: TGCAGCGTTGGTAAAGACTCGAACACTGAAGCTTTCTTT.

This clonotype was detected many times. The V call is TRBV19, the J call TRBJ2-5; no firm D call. Trimming pared 6 bases from V and 4 bases from J, leaving 9 bases between. Germline values: CDR1 LNHDA, CDR2 SQIVND (reference sequence). CDR3 length: 12 amino acids. The CDR3 DNA is TGTGCCAGTAGGCAGGCCGGAGAGACCCAGTACTTC. Translation: CASRQAGETQYF.

This clonotype occurred a few times. CDR3 sequence reads: CASSVEDGRPVTQYF. Written as DNA, the CDR3 is TGTGCCAGCAGCGTGGAGGATGGGCGTCCCGTGACCCAGTACTTC. The V and J genes are TRBV9 and TRBJ2-5, with D possibly being TRBD2 (5 bases). CDR3 length: 15 residues. V was pared by 2 bases and J by 7 bases, with 18 bases between. Germline CDR1 reads SGDLS; CDR2 reads YYNGEE.

V and J are TRBV5-1 and TRBJ2-1; the D is unclear. The V gene lost 4 bases and the J gene lost 7 bases, with 6 bases spanning the gap. The germline V gene has CDR1 SGHRS and CDR2 YFSETQ. The length of the CDR3 is 11 residues. CDR3 sequence (DNA): TGCGCCAGCAGCGGAACAAATGAGCAGTTCTTC. Its protein is CASSGTNEQFF.

The J gene is TRBJ1-2, the V gene TRBV6-2 or TRBV6-3, with unresolved D. Trimming took off 0 bases at V and 4 bases at J, with 15 bases between the two ends. Germline assignment: CDR1 MNHEY and CDR2 SVGEGT. The CDR3 has 16 residues. DNA for the CDR3: TGTGCCAGCAGTTACTCGGAACAGATCCTTCTCTATGGCTACACCTTC. This encodes CASSYSEQILLYGYTF.

The chain employs TRBV20-1 and TRBJ2-2; 9 bases agree with TRBD2. With V trimmed by 8 bases and J by 2 bases, 9 bases remained unmatched. The CDR3 sequence is 15 residues long. From germline, CDR1 is DFQATT and CDR2 SNEGSKA (reference sequence). The CDR3 reads CSQLRLAENTGELFF. DNA of the CDR3: TGCAGTCAACTCCGACTAGCGGAAAACACCGGGGAGCTGTTTTTT.

The chain links TRBV29-1 to TRBJ2-2, with 9 positions matching TRBD1. Germline-derived CDR1 and CDR2 are SQVTM and ANQGSEA. J gave up 5 bases and V 7 bases, and 8 bases lay outside the gene matches. CDR3 length: 14 residues. The CDR3 bases are TGCAGCGCCCCCCGGACAGGGGTGACCGGGGAGCTGTTTTTT. The encoded protein is CSAPRTGVTGELFF.

This clonotype was observed a handful of times. The V call is TRBV9, the J call TRBJ2-3, with D hard to call. V was trimmed by 2 bases and J by 1 base, leaving 11 bases between them. CDR1 SGDLS and CDR2 YYNGEE come from the germline V gene. This CDR3 is built from 15 residues. CDR3 sequence (DNA): TGTGCCAGCAGCGTCCAGAGCGTCCGCACAGATACGCAGTATTTT. This translates into CASSVQSVRTDTQYF.

This clonotype was seen repeatedly, ten times or more. The chain uses TRBV20-1 and TRBJ1-5; D perhaps matches TRBD1 (6 bases). The CDR3 totals 15 residues. The germline V gene encodes CDR1 DFQATT and CDR2 SNEGSKA (reference sequence). The V gene lost 6 bases and the J gene lost 4 bases, with 19 bases spanning the gap. CDR3 nucleotide sequence: TGCAGTGCGTTATACTACAGGGTTGGTAATCAGCCCCAGCATTTT. This translates into CSALYYRVGNQPQHF.

In this sample, this clonotype turned up a few times. The J gene is TRBJ2-3, the V gene TRBV20-1; D is undetermined. Germline CDR1 DFQATT, CDR2 SNEGSKA (reference sequence). This CDR3 is built from 13 residues. Trimming removed 5 bases at V and 5 bases at J, with 14 bases between. The DNA for the CDR3 is TGCAGTGCTCGACCGTCCCTGGGAGATACGCAGTATTTT. Translated, it gives CSARPSLGDTQYF.

At least ten counts were recorded for this clonotype. This rearrangement joins TRBV9 to TRBJ2-1, with D perhaps matching TRBD1 (5 bases). The CDR3 has 15 amino acids. Trimming removed 0 bases at V and 2 bases at J, with 9 bases between. The germline CDR1 and CDR2 sequences are SGDLS and YYNGEE. CDR3 sequence: CASSVGRGTYNEQFF. The CDR3 region has the DNA TGTGCCAGCAGCGTAGGAAGGGGAACCTACAATGAGCAGTTCTTC.

This clonotype has more than one count but fewer than ten. The chain has TRBV29-1 and TRBJ2-1; no firm D call. Germline V gene sequence: CDR1 SQVTM, CDR2 ANQGSEA. The V and J ends lost 0 bases and 0 bases respectively, with 12 bases between them. This CDR3 is built from 16 residues. The CDR3 region is CSVEDPGRSSYNEQFF. CDR3 coding DNA: TGCAGCGTTGAAGATCCGGGCAGGAGCTCCTACAATGAGCAGTTCTTC.

This clonotype occurred a few times. The rearrangement uses TRBV11-1 and TRBJ2-1; 8 bases are a match to TRBD2. Trimming cost V 1 base and J 7 bases; bases outside gene matches: 3. CDR1 is SGHAT and CDR2 is FQDESV in the germline V gene (reference sequence). This CDR3 region has 14 residues. The CDR3 region has the DNA TGTGCCAGCAGCTTAGGACTAGCGCGGAATGAGCAGTTCTTC. Amino acid sequence: CASSLGLARNEQFF.

This clonotype was observed a handful of times. The V call is TRBV6-5, the J call TRBJ2-3; 10 nucleotides line up with TRBD2. J gave up 1 base and V 5 bases, and 0 bases lay outside the gene matches. The CDR3 has 14 amino acids. Germline CDR1 MNHEY, CDR2 SVGAGI. The CDR3 reads CASSSGGGTDTQYF. Written as DNA, the CDR3 is TGTGCCAGCAGTAGCGGGGGGGGCACAGATACGCAGTATTTT.

This rearrangement joins TRBV18 to TRBJ2-7, with 7 positions matching TRBD1. Germline CDR1 and CDR2: KGHSH and LQKENI. V shed 4 bases, J shed 2 bases, and the junction held 5 bases outside the gene matches. The CDR3 contains 14 residues. DNA for the CDR3: TGTGCCAGCTCACGCACAGGGGCAACCTACGAGCAGTACTTC. Protein: CASSRTGATYEQYF.

Ten or more counts support this clonotype. This chain joins TRBV9 and TRBJ2-6; no reliable D call. CDR1 is SGDLS, CDR2 YYNGEE, per germline. The germline V and J ends were trimmed by 0 bases and 1 base, with 2 bases remaining between them. This CDR3 spans 14 amino acids. The CDR3 region has the DNA TGTGCCAGCAGCGTAGTGTCTGGGGCCAACGTCCTGACTTTC. Translation gives CASSVVSGANVLTF.

This chain joins TRBV24-1 and TRBJ2-1; 11 nucleotides match TRBD2. V lost 7 bases to trimming and J lost 10 bases; unmatched junction nucleotides: 8. CDR3 length: 14 residues. CDR1 and CDR2 from the germline V gene are KGHDR and SFDVKD. CDR3 sequence (DNA): TGTGCCACCAGCCCTCTAGCGGGAGGACGAGAGCAGTTCTTC. This translates into CATSPLAGGREQFF.

This clonotype has a count of ten or more. The chain combines TRBV3-1 with TRBJ1-1; 8 bases match TRBD1. With V trimmed by 5 bases and J by 6 bases, 5 bases remained unmatched. CDR1 is LGHDT, CDR2 YNNKEL, per germline (reference sequence). The CDR3 runs to 13 residues. DNA for the CDR3: TGTGCCAGCAGCTTGGACAGGGATCCTGAAGCTTTCTTT. Translated: CASSLDRDPEAFF. Together with reference TRBV3-1 and TRBJ1-1, the CDR3 gives the full variable domain: DTAVSQTPKYLVTQMGNDKSIKCEQNLGHDTMYWYKQDSKKFLKIMFSYNNKELIINETVPNRFSPKSPDKAHLNLHINSLELGDSAVYFCASSLDRDPEAFFGQGTRLTVV.